The T cell receptor (beta chain) described here comes from a study of beta chain features in type 1 diabetes. This CDR3 is built from 15 residues. V gave up 5 bases and J gave up 2 bases, with 12 bases separating them. CDR1 and CDR2 (germline): MGHRA, YSYEKL. Expressed TCRB transcripts got sequenced, as all isolated RNA was reverse transcribed. TCRdb's copy holds only in-frame clones and misses some; the assay was immunoSEQ multiplex PCR. The table has about 400,000 clones, 10% to 15% seen once. The J gene is TRBJ1-4, the V gene TRBV4-1; maybe TRBD1 (5 bases). This clonotype originated in a man between 18 and 35 years old in good health. Material: naive CD4+ T cells from blood. Written as DNA, the CDR3 is TGCGCCAGCAGCTATAGGGGCCTTACTAATGAAAAACTGTTTTTT. Translated, it gives CASSYRGLTNEKLFF.